The clone carrying this T cell receptor beta chain was seen more than once but under ten times. Antigen unknown. TCRdb passed the RT-PCR reads through MiXCR, listing each CDR3 protein once. The repertoire has roughly 700,000 distinct CDR3 sequences, more than 11% of them found once; the top ten carry around 6.5%. The data stem from a study of response to subunit inactivated influenza vaccine. Whole-study findings and limits: Authors suggested each seasonal influenza vaccination recruits few new T cells.

Trimming took 5 bases from V and 2 from J; bases not matched to a gene: 19. The germline V gene has CDR1 SGHVS and CDR2 FQNEAQ. The CDR3 covers 19 residues. The sequence derives from a man aged 45-65 years who received an inactivated influenza vaccine. This sample comprised PBMCs from blood, obtained 14 days before vaccination. The chain carries TRBV7-8 and TRBJ2-5; 8 bases agree with TRBD2. CDR3: CASSVSEREWVWRQETQYF. The DNA of the CDR3 is TGTGCCAGCAGCGTTAGCGAGCGGGAGTGGGTCTGGCGTCAAGAGACCCAGTACTTC. Full variable domain (remainder filled in from reference TRBV7-8 and TRBJ2-5): GAGVSQSPRYKVAKRGQDVALRCDPISGHVSLFWYQQALGQGPEFLTYFQNEAQLDKSGLPSDRFFAERPEGSVSTLKIQRTQQEDSAVYLCASSVSEREWVWRQETQYFGPGTRLLVL.